The 19 T cell receptor beta chains below all came from one sample that was sequenced in a study of blood T cell repertoires in COVID-19. Libraries were prepared by immunoSEQ multiplex PCR; TCRdb keeps only in-frame clonotypes and omits some of them. The table records under 200,000 clones, roughly 84% of them present only once. Specimen: peripheral blood. The receptors shown here come from a woman in her seventies with COVID-19, enrolled during active disease.

This chain uses TRBV18 with TRBJ2-7; D possibly corresponds to TRBD1 (7 bases). V lost 2 bases to trimming and J lost 6 bases, with 14 bases between them. Germline loops: CDR1 KGHSH, CDR2 LQKENI. The CDR3 runs 14 residues. The CDR3 DNA reads TGTGCCAGCTCACCAATCCAGGGGGGAAGCGAGCAGTACTTC. Translation gives CASSPIQGGSEQYF.

Concerning this clone: Other nucleotide sequences in the sample specify the same CDR3. This chain uses TRBV12-3 or TRBV12-4 with TRBJ2-3; TRBD2 agrees at 7 bases. The CDR3 length is 13 residues. With V trimmed by 2 bases and J by 6 bases, 2 bases remained unmatched. For the CDR3, the DNA is TGTGCCAGCAGTTTAAGGGGAGGGGATACGCAGTATTTT. Its translation is CASSLRGGDTQYF.

V usage is TRBV19 and J usage is TRBJ1-1, with 7 bases matching TRBD1. The CDR3 loop spans 15 amino acids. With V trimmed by 3 bases and J by 3 bases, 7 bases remained unmatched. Per germline, CDR1 LNHDA and CDR2 SQIVND (reference sequence). The CDR3 nucleotides are TGTGCCAGTAGTATTTACCGGGACAGAGACACTGAAGCTTTCTTT. Translating gives CASSIYRDRDTEAFF.

The chain is built from TRBV3-1 (or the pseudogene TRBV3-2) and TRBJ1-5; the D gene is possibly TRBD1 (6 bases). Germline CDR1 LGHDT, CDR2 YNNKEL (reference sequence). This CDR3 has 16 residues. V was clipped by 0 bases and J by 6 bases, with 15 bases between them. The CDR3 nucleotides read TGTGCCAGCAGCCAAGACAGGGGAATGGGGAGTCAGCCCCAGCATTTT. Its translation is CASSQDRGMGSQPQHF.

This chain connects TRBV7-2 to TRBJ2-5; the match to TRBD1 covers 8 bases. The CDR3 is 15 amino acids. The V and J ends lost 6 bases and 4 bases, in that order; junction bases with no gene match: 10. Germline lookup yields CDR1 SGHTA and CDR2 FQGNSA. The CDR3 protein is CASSSGTGLSETQYF. The CDR3 nucleotides are TGTGCCAGCAGTTCCGGGACAGGCCTATCAGAGACCCAGTACTTC. The full variable domain, completed using reference TRBV7-2 and TRBJ2-5, is GAGVSQSPSNKVTEKGKDVELRCDPISGHTALYWYRQSLGQGLEFLIYFQGNSAPDKSGLPSDRFSAERTGGSVSTLTIQRTQQEDSAVYLCASSSGTGLSETQYFGPGTRLLVL.

This clone was counted only a few times. CDR3 region: CASSSDGGGNQPQHF. Written as DNA, the CDR3 is TGTGCCAGCAGCTCAGACGGAGGTGGCAATCAGCCCCAGCATTTT. The chain recombines TRBV5-4 with TRBJ1-5; D not certain. Germline V CDR1 and CDR2: SGHNT, YYREEE (reference sequence). V shed 3 bases and J shed 2 bases, with 12 bases lying between them. This CDR3 spans 15 amino acids.

A single count supports this clone. The V gene is TRBV7-6, the J gene TRBJ2-3; 14 positions agree with TRBD2. Trimming at V came to 5 bases and at J to 4 bases, leaving 14 bases not matched to a gene. The CDR3 runs 19 residues. Germline V lookup: CDR1 SGHVS, CDR2 FNYEAQ. As DNA, the CDR3 is TGTGCCAGCAGCCCCCAAGGACTAGCGGGAGGTTGGGAAGCAGATACGCAGTATTTT. Its protein is CASSPQGLAGGWEADTQYF.

The J gene is TRBJ1-1, the V gene TRBV12-3 or TRBV12-4, with a weak D call TRBD1 (5 bases). With 4 bases removed from V and 11 bases from J, the gap between germline ends came to 11 bases. This CDR3 is built from 11 residues. The chain's CDR3 is CASSYPRQAFF. The CDR3, as DNA: TGTGCCAGCAGTTATCCCAGACAGGCTTTCTTT.

The CDR3 is CSVGRGENEQFF. The CDR3 DNA sequence: TGCAGCGTCGGCAGGGGGGAGAATGAGCAGTTCTTC. The chain recombines TRBV29-1 with TRBJ2-1; possible D gene TRBD1, 7 bases. V shed 6 bases and J shed 7 bases, with 13 bases lying between them. The germline gives CDR1 SQVTM, CDR2 ANQGSEA. The CDR3 contains 12 residues.

The chain has TRBV30 and TRBJ1-3, with 8 nucleotides matching TRBD1. The V segment lost 7 bases and the J segment 2 bases; nucleotides outside the gene matches: 4. The CDR3 covers 13 residues. Germline V gene data show CDR1 as GTSNPN and CDR2 as SVGIG (reference sequence). CDR3 amino acids: CALGQGPGNTIYF. The DNA of the CDR3 is TGTGCCTTAGGACAGGGCCCTGGAAACACCATATATTTT.

The chain employs TRBV18 and TRBJ1-2; TRBD1 matches 8 bases. Germline assignment: CDR1 KGHSH and CDR2 LQKENI. The CDR3 spans 15 residues. Unmatched junction bases numbered 6, after V lost 4 bases and J lost 2 bases. This CDR3 is CASSRPGQENYGYTF. The CDR3, as DNA: TGTGCCAGCTCACGACCGGGACAGGAAAACTATGGCTACACCTTC.

This chain joins TRBV4-1 and TRBJ1-3; possibly TRBD1 for D (6 bases). Germline V lookup: CDR1 MGHRA, CDR2 YSYEKL. This CDR3 comprises 15 residues. V lost 2 bases and J 2 bases, leaving 10 bases between the germline ends. CDR3 DNA sequence: TGCGCCAGCAGCCAACCCAGGGGTGCTGGAAACACCATATATTTT. As protein: CASSQPRGAGNTIYF.

This clone was counted between two and nine times. V usage is TRBV11-3 and J usage is TRBJ2-2; D gene unclear. Germline CDR1 is SGHNT and CDR2 is YENEEA. V gave up 1 base and J gave up 0 bases, with 9 bases separating them. This CDR3 region has 16 residues. CDR3 nucleotides: TGTGCCAGCAGCTTAGTGGCTGATACGAACACCGGGGAGCTGTTTTTT. It encodes CASSLVADTNTGELFF. The full variable domain, with the rest looked up from reference TRBV11-3 and TRBJ2-2, is EAGVVQSPRYKIIEKKQPVAFWCNPISGHNTLYWYLQNLGQGPELLIRYENEEAVDDSQLPKDRFSAERLKGVDSTLKIQPAELGDSAVYLCASSLVADTNTGELFFGEGSRLTVL.

As for this clone: Other DNA sequences within the sample encode an identical CDR3. The chain is built from TRBV28 and TRBJ2-7; TRBD2 agrees at 12 bases. The germline CDR1 and CDR2 sequences are MDHEN and SYDVKM. Trimming removed 4 bases from V and 6 bases from J; junction bases left unmatched: 7. The CDR3 has 15 amino acids. The CDR3, as DNA: TGTGCCAGCAGTTCTCGGACTAGCGGGATAGGCGAGCAGTACTTC. Encoded protein: CASSSRTSGIGEQYF.

This chain joins TRBV5-1 and TRBJ2-1; the match to TRBD2 covers 12 bases. Germline loops: CDR1 SGHRS, CDR2 YFSETQ. With 2 bases clipped from V and 2 bases from J, the junction kept 11 bases outside the gene matches. This CDR3 has 19 residues. Here the CDR3 reads CASSFGTSGLRNTYNEQFF. The DNA of the CDR3 is TGCGCCAGCAGCTTCGGGACTAGCGGGCTGAGGAATACCTACAATGAGCAGTTCTTC.

The chain couples TRBV19 to TRBJ1-5, with D tentatively TRBD1 (5 bases). With 6 bases removed from V and 3 bases from J, the gap between germline ends came to 15 bases. The CDR3 is 15 residues long. Per the germline V gene, CDR1 is LNHDA and CDR2 is SQIVND (reference sequence). The CDR3 here is CASSSSGTANQPQHF. The DNA of the CDR3 is TGTGCCAGTAGCAGTAGCGGGACGGCCAATCAGCCCCAGCATTTT.

The chain combines TRBV30 with TRBJ1-3; TRBD1 aligns across 12 bases. CDR1 and CDR2 (germline): GTSNPN, SVGIG (reference sequence). The CDR3 length is 19 residues. The V gene end was trimmed by 2 bases and the J gene end by 4 bases; junction bases not matched to a gene: 15. The CDR3 DNA reads as TGTGCCTGGAGTCTCGGAGGGACAGGGGGCTACGCTTCCGGAAACACCATATATTTT. It specifies CAWSLGGTGGYASGNTIYF.

The chain recombines TRBV5-6 with TRBJ1-1, with D possibly TRBD1 on 5 matching bases. V was clipped by 4 bases and J by 5 bases, with 15 bases between them. Germline CDR1 reads SGHDT; CDR2 reads YYEEEE. The CDR3 extends over 14 amino acids. The CDR3 DNA reads as TGTGCCAGCAGCCCGACCCAGGGAGGGACTGAAGCTTTCTTT. This translates into CASSPTQGGTEAFF.

Only a few counts were recorded for this clone. J is TRBJ2-5 and V is TRBV28; 7 bases line up with TRBD2. With 7 bases clipped from V and 2 bases from J, the junction kept 10 bases outside the gene matches. Germline V gene data show CDR1 as MDHEN and CDR2 as SYDVKM. The CDR3 has 15 amino acids. CDR3 nucleotides: TGTGCCAGCATAACGATGAAGCGGGGACAAGAGACCCAGTACTTC. Translating it yields CASITMKRGQETQYF.